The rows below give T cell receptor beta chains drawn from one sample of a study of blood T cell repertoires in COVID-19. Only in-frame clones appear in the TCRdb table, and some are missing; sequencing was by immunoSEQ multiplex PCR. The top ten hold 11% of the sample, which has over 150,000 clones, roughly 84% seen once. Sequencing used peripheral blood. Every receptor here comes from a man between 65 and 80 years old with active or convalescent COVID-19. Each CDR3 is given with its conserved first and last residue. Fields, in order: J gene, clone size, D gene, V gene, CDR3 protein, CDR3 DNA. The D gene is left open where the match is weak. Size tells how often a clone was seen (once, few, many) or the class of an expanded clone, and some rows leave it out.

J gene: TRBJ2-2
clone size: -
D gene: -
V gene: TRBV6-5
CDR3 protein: CASSYVPSTTGELFF
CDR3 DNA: TGTGCCAGCAGTTACGTCCCTTCTACTACCGGGGAGCTGTTTTTT

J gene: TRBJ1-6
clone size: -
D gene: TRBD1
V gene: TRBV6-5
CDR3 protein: CASRPGTGGSSPLHF
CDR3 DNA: TGTGCCAGCAGGCCCGGGACAGGGGGCAGTTCACCCCTCCACTTT

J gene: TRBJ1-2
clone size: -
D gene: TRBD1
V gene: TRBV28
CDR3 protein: CASSLQGAGVTSGGYTF
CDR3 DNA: TGTGCCAGCAGTTTACAGGGGGCAGGTGTTACGTCGGGTGGCTACACCTTC

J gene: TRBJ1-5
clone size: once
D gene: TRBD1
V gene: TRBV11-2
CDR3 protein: CASSLWGTDQPQHF
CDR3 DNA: TGTGCCAGCAGCTTATGGGGGACAGATCAGCCCCAGCATTTT

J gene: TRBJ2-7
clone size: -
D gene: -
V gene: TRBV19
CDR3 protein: CASSITGGGSYEQYF
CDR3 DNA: TGTGCCAGTAGTATCACAGGGGGGGGTTCCTACGAGCAGTACTTC

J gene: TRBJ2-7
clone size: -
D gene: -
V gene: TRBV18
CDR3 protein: CASSPQGGGPYEQYF
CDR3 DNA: TGTGCCAGCTCACCACAGGGTGGAGGTCCCTACGAGCAGTACTTC

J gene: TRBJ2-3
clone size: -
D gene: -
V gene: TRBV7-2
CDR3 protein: CASSLTVFTDTQYF
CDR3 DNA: TGTGCCAGCAGCTTAACGGTGTTCACAGATACGCAGTATTTT

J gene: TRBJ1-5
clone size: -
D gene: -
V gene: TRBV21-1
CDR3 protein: CASRILEPANQPQHF
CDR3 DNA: TGTGCCAGCAGGATTCTGGAGCCAGCCAATCAGCCCCAGCATTTT

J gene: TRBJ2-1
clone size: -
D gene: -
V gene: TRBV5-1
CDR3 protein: CASSFTPGTRSDEQFF
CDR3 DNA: TGCGCCAGCAGCTTTACTCCGGGTACAAGGAGCGATGAGCAGTTCTTC

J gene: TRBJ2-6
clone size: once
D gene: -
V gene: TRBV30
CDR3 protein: CACLSGANVLTF
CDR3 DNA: TGTGCCTGTCTCTCTGGGGCCAACGTCCTGACTTTC

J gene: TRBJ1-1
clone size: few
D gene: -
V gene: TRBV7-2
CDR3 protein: CASSPRPLLNTEAFF
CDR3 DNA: TGTGCCAGCAGCCCGAGGCCCCTGTTGAACACTGAAGCTTTCTTT

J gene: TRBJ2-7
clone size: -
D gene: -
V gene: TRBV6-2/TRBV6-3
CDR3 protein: CASSYLARTTYEQYF
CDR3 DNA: TGTGCCAGCAGTTACCTAGCTCGGACTACCTACGAGCAGTACTTC

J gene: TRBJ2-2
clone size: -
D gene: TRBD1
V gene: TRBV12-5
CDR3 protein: CASGRTMDRGAGNTGELFF
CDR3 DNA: TGTGCTAGTGGCCGGACCATGGACAGGGGAGCCGGGAACACCGGGGAGCTGTTTTTT

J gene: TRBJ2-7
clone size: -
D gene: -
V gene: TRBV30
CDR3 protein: CAWSSWTNYEQYF
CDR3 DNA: TGTGCCTGGAGTTCCTGGACAAACTACGAGCAGTACTTC

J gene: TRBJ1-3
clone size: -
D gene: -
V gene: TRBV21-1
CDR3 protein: CASSKTPKDREAGNTIYF
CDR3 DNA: TGTGCCAGCAGCAAAACCCCGAAGGACAGGGAGGCTGGAAACACCATATATTTT

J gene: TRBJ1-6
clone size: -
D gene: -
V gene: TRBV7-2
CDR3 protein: CASRGFGTLNSPLHF
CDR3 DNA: TGTGCCAGCAGGGGATTCGGGACACTTAATTCACCCCTCCACTTT

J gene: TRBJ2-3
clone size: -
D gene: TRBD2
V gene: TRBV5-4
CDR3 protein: CASSPRLAGGDTQYF
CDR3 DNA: TGTGCCAGCAGCCCACGACTAGCGGGGGGAGATACGCAGTATTTT

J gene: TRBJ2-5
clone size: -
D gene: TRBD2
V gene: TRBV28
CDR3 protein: CASSRSSGIWKTQYF
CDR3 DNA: TGTGCCAGCAGTCGGAGTAGCGGGATTTGGAAGACCCAGTACTTC

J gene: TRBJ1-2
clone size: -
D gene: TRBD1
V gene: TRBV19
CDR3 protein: CASGETGGGYGYTF
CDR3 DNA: TGTGCCAGTGGGGAGACAGGGGGCGGCTATGGCTACACCTTC

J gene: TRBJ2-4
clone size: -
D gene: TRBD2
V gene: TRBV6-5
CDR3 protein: CASRSLAGGNIQYF
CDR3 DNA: TGTGCCAGCAGGTCACTAGCGGGGGGAAACATTCAGTACTTC

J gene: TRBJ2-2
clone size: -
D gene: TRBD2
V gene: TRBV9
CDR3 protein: CASSVDPGRAGELFF
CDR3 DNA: TGTGCCAGCAGCGTAGATCCCGGGAGGGCCGGGGAGCTGTTTTTT

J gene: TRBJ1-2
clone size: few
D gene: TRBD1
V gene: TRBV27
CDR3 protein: CASSLRGGSYGYTF
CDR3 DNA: TGTGCCAGCAGTTTAAGAGGGGGCTCTTATGGCTACACCTTC

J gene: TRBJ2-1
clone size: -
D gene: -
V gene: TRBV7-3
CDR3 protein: CASSLTSTGVGTEQFF
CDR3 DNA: TGTGCCAGCAGCTTAACAAGTACGGGGGTAGGGACTGAGCAGTTCTTC

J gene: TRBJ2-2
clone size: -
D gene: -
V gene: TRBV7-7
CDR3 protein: CASSLALRGTGELFF
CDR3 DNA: TGTGCTAGCAGCTTAGCTCTACGGGGCACCGGGGAGCTGTTTTTT